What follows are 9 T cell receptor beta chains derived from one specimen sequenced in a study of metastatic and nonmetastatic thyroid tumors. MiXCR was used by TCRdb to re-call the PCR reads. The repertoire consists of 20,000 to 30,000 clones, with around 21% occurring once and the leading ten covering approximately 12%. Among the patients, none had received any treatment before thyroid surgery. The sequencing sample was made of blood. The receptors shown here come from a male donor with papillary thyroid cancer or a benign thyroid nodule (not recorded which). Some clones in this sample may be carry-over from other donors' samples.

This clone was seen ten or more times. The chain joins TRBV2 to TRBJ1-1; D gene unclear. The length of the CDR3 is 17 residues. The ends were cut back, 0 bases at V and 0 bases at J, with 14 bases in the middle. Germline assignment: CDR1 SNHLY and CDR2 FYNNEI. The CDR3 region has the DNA TGTGCCAGCAGTGAAGCGGCCCTGGCACTGATGAACACTGAAGCTTTCTTT. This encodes CASSEAALALMNTEAFF. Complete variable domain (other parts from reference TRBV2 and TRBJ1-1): EPEVTQTPSHQVTQMGQEVILRCVPISNHLYFYWYRQILGQKVEFLVSFYNNEISEKSEIFDDQFSVERPDGSNFTLKIRSTKLEDSAMYFCASSEAALALMNTEAFFGQGTRLTVV.

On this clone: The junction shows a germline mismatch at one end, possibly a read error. The chain's CDR3 is CASSLGGLGNCGYTF. In DNA form, the CDR3 reads TGCGCCAGCAGCTTGGGGGGTTTAGGGAACTGTGGCTACACCTTC. This sequence joins TRBV5-1 and TRBJ1-2; no clear D. Germline CDR1 reads SGHRS; CDR2 reads YFSETQ. The length of the CDR3 is 15 residues. The variable domain in full, completed from reference TRBV5-1 and TRBJ1-2, reads KAGVTQTPRYLIKTRGQQVTLSCSPISGHRSVSWYQQTPGQGLQFLFEYFSETQRNKGNFPGRFSGRQFSNSRSEMNVSTLELGDSALYLCASSLGGLGNCGYTFGSGTRLTVV.

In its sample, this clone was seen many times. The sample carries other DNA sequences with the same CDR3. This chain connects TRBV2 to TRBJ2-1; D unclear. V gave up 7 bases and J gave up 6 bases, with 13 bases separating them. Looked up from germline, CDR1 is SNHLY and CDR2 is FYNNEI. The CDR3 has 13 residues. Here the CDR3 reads CASTSAFSNEQFF. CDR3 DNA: TGTGCCAGCACCTCAGCGTTTTCCAATGAGCAGTTCTTC.

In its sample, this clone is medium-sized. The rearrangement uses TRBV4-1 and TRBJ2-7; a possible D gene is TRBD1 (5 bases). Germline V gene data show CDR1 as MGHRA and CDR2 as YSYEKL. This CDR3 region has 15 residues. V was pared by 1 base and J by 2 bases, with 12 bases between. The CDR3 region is CASSQVGQGAYEQYF. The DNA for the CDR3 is TGCGCCAGCAGCCAAGTCGGGCAGGGCGCCTACGAGCAGTACTTC.

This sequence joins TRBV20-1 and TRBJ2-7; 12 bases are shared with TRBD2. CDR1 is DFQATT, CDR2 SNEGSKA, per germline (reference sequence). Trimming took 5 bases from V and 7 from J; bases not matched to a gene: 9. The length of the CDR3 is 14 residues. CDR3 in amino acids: CSAPLLAGGTEQYF. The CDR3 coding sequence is TGCAGTGCTCCCCTACTAGCGGGAGGAACGGAGCAGTACTTC.

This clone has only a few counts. The CDR3 spells CASKCGGFYEQYF. CDR3 nucleotides: TGTGCCAGCAAGTGCGGGGGGTTCTACGAGCAGTACTTC. The chain employs TRBV27 and TRBJ2-7, with 8 bases lining up with TRBD2. The CDR3 covers 13 residues. The J segment lost 3 bases and the V segment lost 7 bases, leaving 5 bases of the junction unmatched. Germline values: CDR1 MNHEY, CDR2 SMNVEV (reference sequence).

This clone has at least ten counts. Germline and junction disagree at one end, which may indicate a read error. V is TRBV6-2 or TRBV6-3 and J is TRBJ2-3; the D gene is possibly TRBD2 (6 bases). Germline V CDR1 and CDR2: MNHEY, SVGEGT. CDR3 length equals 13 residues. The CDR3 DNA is TGTGCCAGCAGACGGGAGAGCACAGATGCGCAGTATTTT. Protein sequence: CASRRESTDAQYF.

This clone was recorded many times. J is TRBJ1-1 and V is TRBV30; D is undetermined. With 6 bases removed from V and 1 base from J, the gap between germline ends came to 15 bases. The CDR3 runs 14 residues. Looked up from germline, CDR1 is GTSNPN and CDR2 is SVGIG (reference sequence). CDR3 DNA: TGTGCCTGTTGTGTTCGACGGCAGAACACTGAAGCTTTCTTT. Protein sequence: CACCVRRQNTEAFF. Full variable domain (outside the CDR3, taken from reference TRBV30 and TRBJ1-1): SQTIHQWPATLVQPVGSPLSLECTVEGTSNPNLYWYRQAAGRGLQLLFYSVGIGQISSEVPQNLSASRPQDRQFILSSKKLLLSDSGFYLCACCVRRQNTEAFFGQGTRLTVV.

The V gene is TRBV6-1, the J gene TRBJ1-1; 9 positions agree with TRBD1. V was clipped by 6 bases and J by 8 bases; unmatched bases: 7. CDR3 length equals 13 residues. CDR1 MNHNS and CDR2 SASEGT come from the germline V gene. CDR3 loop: CASSHGDRDEAFF. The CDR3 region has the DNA TGTGCCAGCAGCCACGGGGACAGGGACGAAGCTTTCTTT.